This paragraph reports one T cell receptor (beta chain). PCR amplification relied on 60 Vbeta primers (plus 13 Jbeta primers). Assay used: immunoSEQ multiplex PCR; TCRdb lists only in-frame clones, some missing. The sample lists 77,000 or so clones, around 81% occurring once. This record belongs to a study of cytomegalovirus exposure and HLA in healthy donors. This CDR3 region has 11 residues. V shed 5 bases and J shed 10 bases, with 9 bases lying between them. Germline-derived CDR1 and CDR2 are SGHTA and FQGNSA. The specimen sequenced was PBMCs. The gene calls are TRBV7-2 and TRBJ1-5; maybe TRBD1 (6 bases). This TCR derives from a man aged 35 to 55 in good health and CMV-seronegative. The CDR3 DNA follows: TGTGCCAGCAGCCAAGGGGGACCCCAGCATTTT. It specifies CASSQGGPQHF. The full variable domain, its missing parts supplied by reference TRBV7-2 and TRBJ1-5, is GAGVSQSPSNKVTEKGKDVELRCDPISGHTALYWYRQSLGQGLEFLIYFQGNSAPDKSGLPSDRFSAERTGGSVSTLTIQRTQQEDSAVYLCASSQGGPQHFGDGTRLSIL.